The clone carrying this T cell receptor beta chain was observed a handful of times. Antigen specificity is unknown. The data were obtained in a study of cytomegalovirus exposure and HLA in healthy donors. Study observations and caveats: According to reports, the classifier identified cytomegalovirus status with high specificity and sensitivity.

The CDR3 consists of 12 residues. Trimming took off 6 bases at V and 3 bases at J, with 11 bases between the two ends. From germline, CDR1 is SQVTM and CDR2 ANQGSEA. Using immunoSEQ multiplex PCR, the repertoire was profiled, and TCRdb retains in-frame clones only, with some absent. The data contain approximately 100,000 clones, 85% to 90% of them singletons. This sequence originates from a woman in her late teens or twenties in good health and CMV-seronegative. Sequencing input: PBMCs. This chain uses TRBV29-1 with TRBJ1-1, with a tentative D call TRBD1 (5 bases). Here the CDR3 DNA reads TGCAGCGTCCCCTCGGGGGACACTGAAGCTTTCTTT. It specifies CSVPSGDTEAFF.